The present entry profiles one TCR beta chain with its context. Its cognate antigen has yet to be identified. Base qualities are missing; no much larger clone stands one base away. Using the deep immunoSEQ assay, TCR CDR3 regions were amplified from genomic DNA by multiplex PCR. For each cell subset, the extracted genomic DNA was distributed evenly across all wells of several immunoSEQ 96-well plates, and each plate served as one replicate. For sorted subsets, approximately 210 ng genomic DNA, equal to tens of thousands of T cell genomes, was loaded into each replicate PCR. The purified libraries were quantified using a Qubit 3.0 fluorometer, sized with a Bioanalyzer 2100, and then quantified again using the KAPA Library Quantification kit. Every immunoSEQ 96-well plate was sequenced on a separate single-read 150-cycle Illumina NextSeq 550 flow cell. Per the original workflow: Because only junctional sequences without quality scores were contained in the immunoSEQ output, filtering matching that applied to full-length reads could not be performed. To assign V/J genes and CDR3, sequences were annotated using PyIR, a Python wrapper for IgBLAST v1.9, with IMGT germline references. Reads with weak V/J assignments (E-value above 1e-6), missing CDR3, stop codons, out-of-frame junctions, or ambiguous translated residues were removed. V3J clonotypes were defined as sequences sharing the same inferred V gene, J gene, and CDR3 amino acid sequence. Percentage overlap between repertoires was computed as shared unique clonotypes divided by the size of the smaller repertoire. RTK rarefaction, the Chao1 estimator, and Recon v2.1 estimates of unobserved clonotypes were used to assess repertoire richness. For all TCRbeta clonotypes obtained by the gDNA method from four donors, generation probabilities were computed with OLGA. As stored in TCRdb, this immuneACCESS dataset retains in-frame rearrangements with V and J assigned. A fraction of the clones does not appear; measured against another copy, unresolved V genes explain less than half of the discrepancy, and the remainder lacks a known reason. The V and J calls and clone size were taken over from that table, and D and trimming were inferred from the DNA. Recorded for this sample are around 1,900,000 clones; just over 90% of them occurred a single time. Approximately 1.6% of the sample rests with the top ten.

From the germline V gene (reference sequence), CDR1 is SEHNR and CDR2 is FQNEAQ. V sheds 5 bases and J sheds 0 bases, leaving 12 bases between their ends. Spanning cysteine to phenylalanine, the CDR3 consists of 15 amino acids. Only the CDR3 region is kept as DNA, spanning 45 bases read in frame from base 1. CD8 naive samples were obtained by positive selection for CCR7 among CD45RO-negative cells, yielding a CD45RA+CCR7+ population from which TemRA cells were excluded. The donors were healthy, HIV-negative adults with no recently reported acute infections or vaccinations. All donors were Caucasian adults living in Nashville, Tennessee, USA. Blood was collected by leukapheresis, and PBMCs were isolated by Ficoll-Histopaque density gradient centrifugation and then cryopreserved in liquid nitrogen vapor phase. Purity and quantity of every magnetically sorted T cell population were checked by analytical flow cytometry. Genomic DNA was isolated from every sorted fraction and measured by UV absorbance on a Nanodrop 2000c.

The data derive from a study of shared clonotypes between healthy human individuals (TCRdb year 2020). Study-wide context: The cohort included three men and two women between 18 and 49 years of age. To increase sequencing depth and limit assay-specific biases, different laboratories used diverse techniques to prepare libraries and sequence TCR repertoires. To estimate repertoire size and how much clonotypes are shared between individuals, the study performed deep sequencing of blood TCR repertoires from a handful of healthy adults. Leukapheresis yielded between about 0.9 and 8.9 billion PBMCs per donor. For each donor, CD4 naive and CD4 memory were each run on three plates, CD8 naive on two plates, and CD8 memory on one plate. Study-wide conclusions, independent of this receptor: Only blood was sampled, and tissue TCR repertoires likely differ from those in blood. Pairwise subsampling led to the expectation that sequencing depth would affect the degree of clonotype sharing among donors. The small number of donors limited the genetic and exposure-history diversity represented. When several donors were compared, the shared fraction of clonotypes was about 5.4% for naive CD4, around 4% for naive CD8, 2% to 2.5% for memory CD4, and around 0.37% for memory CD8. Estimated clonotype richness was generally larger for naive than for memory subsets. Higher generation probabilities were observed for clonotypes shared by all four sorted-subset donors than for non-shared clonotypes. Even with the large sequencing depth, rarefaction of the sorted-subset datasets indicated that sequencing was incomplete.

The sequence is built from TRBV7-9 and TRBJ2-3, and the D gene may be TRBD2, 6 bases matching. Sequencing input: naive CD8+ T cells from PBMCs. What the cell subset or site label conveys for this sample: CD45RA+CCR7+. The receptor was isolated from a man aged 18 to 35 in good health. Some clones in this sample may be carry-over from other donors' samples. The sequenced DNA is TGTGCCAGCAGCGTTCTAGCGCCCAGCACAGATACGCAGTATTTT. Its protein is CASSVLAPSTDTQYF.